This is a list of T cell receptor beta chains from one sample in a study of blood T cell repertoires in COVID-19. The method was immunoSEQ multiplex PCR; TCRdb's version includes in-frame clones alone and lacks a portion of them. The table lists around 81,000 clones, approximately 83% of them singletons. The sequenced sample was peripheral blood. The origin of the receptors is a man older than 75 with acute or convalescent COVID-19. Each CDR3 is given with its conserved first and last residue. Each record gives: CDR3 length, V gene, J gene, D gene, clone size, CDR3 protein, CDR3 DNA. The D gene is left open where the match is weak. Expanded clones are given a class, and other clones once, few, many or no size at all.

len: 15
v_gene: TRBV4-3
j_gene: TRBJ2-1
d_gene: NA
abundance: NA
CDR3aa: CASSDNQGTNNEQFF
CDR3nt: TGCGCCAGCAGCGACAACCAGGGGACTAACAATGAGCAGTTCTTC

len: 15
v_gene: TRBV28
j_gene: TRBJ2-6
d_gene: NA
abundance: NA
CDR3aa: CASSSGVTGANVLTF
CDR3nt: TGTGCCAGCAGTTCAGGGGTTACTGGGGCCAACGTCCTGACTTTC

len: 16
v_gene: TRBV18
j_gene: TRBJ1-3
d_gene: TRBD1
abundance: once
CDR3aa: CASSPWTGEWGNTIYF
CDR3nt: TGTGCCAGCTCACCATGGACAGGGGAGTGGGGAAACACCATATATTTT

len: 16
v_gene: TRBV7-2
j_gene: TRBJ1-6
d_gene: NA
abundance: NA
CDR3aa: CASSASGGQNNSPLHF
CDR3nt: TGTGCCAGCAGCGCCAGCGGGGGACAAAATAATTCACCCCTCCACTTT

len: 16
v_gene: TRBV3-1/TRBV3-2
j_gene: TRBJ2-1
d_gene: TRBD1
abundance: NA
CDR3aa: CASSLGQGGFNNEQFF
CDR3nt: TGTGCCAGCAGTCTCGGACAGGGAGGCTTTAACAATGAGCAGTTCTTC

len: 15
v_gene: TRBV24-1
j_gene: TRBJ2-4
d_gene: TRBD2
abundance: NA
CDR3aa: CATSSGGALGDIQYF
CDR3nt: TGTGCCACCAGTAGCGGGGGGGCCCTTGGCGACATTCAGTACTTC

len: 12
v_gene: TRBV6-5
j_gene: TRBJ1-1
d_gene: NA
abundance: NA
CDR3aa: CASSPGSPEAFF
CDR3nt: TGTGCCAGCAGCCCCGGGAGCCCTGAAGCTTTCTTT

len: 14
v_gene: TRBV19
j_gene: TRBJ1-6
d_gene: TRBD1
abundance: NA
CDR3aa: CASSPDRDNSPLHF
CDR3nt: TGTGCCAGTAGTCCAGACAGGGATAATTCACCCCTCCACTTT

len: 12
v_gene: TRBV29-1
j_gene: TRBJ1-1
d_gene: NA
abundance: many
CDR3aa: CSVARGKAEAFF
CDR3nt: TGCAGCGTTGCCCGCGGGAAAGCCGAAGCTTTCTTT

len: 14
v_gene: TRBV4-1
j_gene: TRBJ1-6
d_gene: NA
abundance: NA
CDR3aa: CASSQVVGGSPLHF
CDR3nt: TGCGCCAGCAGCCAAGTGGTCGGAGGCTCACCCCTCCACTTT

len: 14
v_gene: TRBV4-3
j_gene: TRBJ1-2
d_gene: NA
abundance: NA
CDR3aa: CASSLQGEGFFLSF
CDR3nt: TGCGCCAGCAGCCTTCAAGGGGAGGGTTTCTTCCTCAGCTTC

len: 15
v_gene: TRBV3-1/TRBV3-2
j_gene: TRBJ2-6
d_gene: NA
abundance: NA
CDR3aa: CASSQVVSGANVLTF
CDR3nt: TGTGCCAGCAGCCAGGTCGTTAGCGGGGCCAACGTCCTGACTTTC

len: 15
v_gene: TRBV7-2
j_gene: TRBJ2-3
d_gene: TRBD2
abundance: NA
CDR3aa: CASTPVAGSTDTQYF
CDR3nt: TGTGCCAGCACCCCCGTAGCGGGGTCCACAGATACGCAGTATTTT

len: 17
v_gene: TRBV4-1
j_gene: TRBJ2-5
d_gene: TRBD2
abundance: NA
CDR3aa: CASSQMTSGSVGETQYF
CDR3nt: TGCGCCAGCAGCCAAATGACTAGCGGGAGTGTGGGGGAGACCCAGTACTTC

len: 16
v_gene: TRBV14
j_gene: TRBJ2-1
d_gene: TRBD2
abundance: NA
CDR3aa: CASSQDSTSGYNEQFF
CDR3nt: TGTGCCAGCAGCCAAGATAGTACTAGCGGGTACAATGAGCAGTTCTTC

len: 15
v_gene: TRBV18
j_gene: TRBJ2-7
d_gene: TRBD2
abundance: NA
CDR3aa: CASSPRTSGSYEQYF
CDR3nt: TGTGCCAGCTCACCCCGGACTAGCGGATCCTACGAGCAGTACTTC

len: 15
v_gene: TRBV5-1
j_gene: TRBJ2-6
d_gene: NA
abundance: NA
CDR3aa: CASSPTSFGANVLTF
CDR3nt: TGCGCCAGCAGCCCTACTAGCTTTGGGGCCAACGTCCTGACTTTC

len: 13
v_gene: TRBV28
j_gene: TRBJ1-4
d_gene: NA
abundance: NA
CDR3aa: CASSYATGGKLFF
CDR3nt: TGTGCCAGCAGCTACGCCACCGGTGGAAAACTGTTTTTT

len: 14
v_gene: TRBV11-2
j_gene: TRBJ1-1
d_gene: TRBD1
abundance: NA
CDR3aa: CASSEQGALGEAFF
CDR3nt: TGTGCCAGCAGCGAACAGGGGGCGCTGGGTGAAGCTTTCTTT